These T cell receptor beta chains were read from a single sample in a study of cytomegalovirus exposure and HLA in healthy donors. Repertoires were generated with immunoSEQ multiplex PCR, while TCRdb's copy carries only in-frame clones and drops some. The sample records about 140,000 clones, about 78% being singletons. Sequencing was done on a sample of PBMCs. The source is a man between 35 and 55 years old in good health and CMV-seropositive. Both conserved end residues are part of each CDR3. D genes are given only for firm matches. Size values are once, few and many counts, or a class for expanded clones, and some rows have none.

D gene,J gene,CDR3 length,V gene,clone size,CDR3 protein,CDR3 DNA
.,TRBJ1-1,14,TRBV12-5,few,CASGLVGPGLEAFF,TGTGCTAGTGGTTTGGTAGGTCCGGGACTTGAAGCTTTCTTT
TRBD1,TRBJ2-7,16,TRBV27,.,CASSVRRDRGAYEQYF,TGTGCCAGCAGTGTACGCCGGGACAGGGGTGCCTACGAGCAGTACTTC
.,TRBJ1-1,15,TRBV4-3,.,CASSQTLQANTEAFF,TGCGCCAGCAGCCAAACCCTACAGGCGAACACTGAAGCTTTCTTT
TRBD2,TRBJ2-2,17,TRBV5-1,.,CASSLGGLATNTGELFF,TGCGCCAGCAGCTTGGGGGGACTAGCGACTAACACCGGGGAGCTGTTTTTT
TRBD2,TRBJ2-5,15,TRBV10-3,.,CAIREGRVSEETQYF,TGTGCCATCAGAGAAGGGAGGGTGTCGGAAGAGACCCAGTACTTC
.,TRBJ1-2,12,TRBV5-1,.,CASSAKGFGYTF,TGCGCCAGCAGCGCAAAGGGGTTCGGCTACACCTTC
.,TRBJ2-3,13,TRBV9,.,CASSPLSTDTQYF,TGTGCCAGCAGCCCCCTTAGCACAGATACGCAGTATTTT
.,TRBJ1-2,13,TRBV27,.,CASSLGGGYGYTF,TGTGCCAGCAGTCTTGGGGGAGGCTATGGCTACACCTTC
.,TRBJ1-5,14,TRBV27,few,CASSRGADNQPQHF,TGTGCCAGCAGTCGCGGGGCTGACAATCAGCCCCAGCATTTT
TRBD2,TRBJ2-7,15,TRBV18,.,CASSRTSAGPYEQYF,TGTGCCAGCTCACGGACTAGCGCAGGTCCCTACGAGCAGTACTTC
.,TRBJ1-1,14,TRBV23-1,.,CASSQSTGNTEAFF,TGCGCCAGCAGTCAATCCACAGGGAACACTGAAGCTTTCTTT
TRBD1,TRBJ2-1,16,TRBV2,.,CASRALQGARIVEQFF,TGTGCCAGCAGGGCCCTCCAGGGGGCGAGGATAGTGGAGCAGTTCTTC
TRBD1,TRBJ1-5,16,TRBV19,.,CASTQLGTGRNQPQHF,TGTGCCAGTACCCAACTCGGGACAGGGAGAAATCAGCCCCAGCATTTT
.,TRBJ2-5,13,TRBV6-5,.,CASSLGTGETQYF,TGTGCCAGCAGTTTGGGGACTGGAGAGACCCAGTACTTC
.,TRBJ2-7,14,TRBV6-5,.,CASRRRTTSYEQYF,TGTGCCAGCAGACGACGGACTACCTCCTACGAGCAGTACTTC
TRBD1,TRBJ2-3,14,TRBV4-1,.,CASSQTGDTDTQYF,TGCGCCAGCAGCCAGACAGGGGACACAGATACGCAGTATTTT
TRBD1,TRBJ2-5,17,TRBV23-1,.,CASRSSGQGRTQETQYF,TGCGCCAGCCGTTCATCTGGACAGGGGCGAACACAAGAGACCCAGTACTTC
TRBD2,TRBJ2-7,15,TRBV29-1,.,CSVFTPLAGGYEQYF,TGCAGCGTTTTCACCCCTCTGGCGGGAGGATACGAGCAGTACTTC
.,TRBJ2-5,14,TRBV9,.,CASSVGVQQETQYF,TGTGCCAGCAGCGTAGGGGTACAGCAAGAGACCCAGTACTTC
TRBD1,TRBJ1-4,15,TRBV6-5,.,CASSPWTGGEEKLFF,TGTGCCAGCAGCCCCTGGACAGGGGGAGAAGAAAAACTGTTTTTT
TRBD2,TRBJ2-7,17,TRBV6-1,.,CASSETPPGGILYEQYF,TGTGCCAGCAGTGAAACTCCTCCGGGGGGGATTCTTTACGAGCAGTACTTC
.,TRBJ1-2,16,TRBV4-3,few,CASSQGQATSYYGYTF,TGCGCCAGCAGCCAAGGGCAGGCCACTTCCTACTATGGCTACACCTTC
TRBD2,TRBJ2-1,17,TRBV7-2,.,CASSLAPSGTSYNEQFF,TGTGCCAGCAGCTTAGCGCCTAGCGGAACCTCCTACAATGAGCAGTTCTTC
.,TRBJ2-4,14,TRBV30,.,CAWSVGGLKNIQYF,TGTGCCTGGAGTGTTGGAGGGCTCAAAAACATTCAGTACTTC
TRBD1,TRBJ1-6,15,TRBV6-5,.,CASSYARGQGSPLHF,TGTGCCAGCAGTTACGCTCGGGGACAGGGTTCACCCCTCCACTTT
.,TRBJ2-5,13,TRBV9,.,CASSVDLEETQYF,TGTGCCAGCAGCGTAGATCTTGAAGAGACCCAGTACTTC
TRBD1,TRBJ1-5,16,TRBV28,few,CASSPRQGNSNQPQHF,TGTGCCAGCAGCCCACGACAGGGTAATAGCAATCAGCCCCAGCATTTT
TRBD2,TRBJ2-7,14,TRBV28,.,CASSLFTSGYEQYF,TGTGCCAGCAGTTTATTTACTAGCGGCTACGAGCAGTACTTC
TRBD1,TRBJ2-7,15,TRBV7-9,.,CASSPLGTVIYEQYF,TGTGCCAGCAGCCCTTTAGGGACAGTAATCTACGAGCAGTACTTC
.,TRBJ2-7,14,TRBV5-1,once,CASSSVDIRHEQYF,TGCGCCAGCAGCTCTGTGGACATCCGCCACGAGCAGTACTTC
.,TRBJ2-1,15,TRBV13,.,CASSRGTPGANEQFF,TGTGCCAGCAGCAGAGGGACACCTGGGGCCAATGAGCAGTTCTTC
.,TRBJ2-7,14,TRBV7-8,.,CASSSLTRSYEQYF,TGTGCCAGCAGCTCTCTGACAAGATCCTACGAGCAGTACTTC
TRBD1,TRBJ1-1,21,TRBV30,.,CAWSVNLKPGQVGGMNTEAFF,TGTGCCTGGAGTGTAAACCTCAAGCCGGGACAGGTAGGGGGTATGAACACTGAAGCTTTCTTT
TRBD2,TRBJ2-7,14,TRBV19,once,CASSPGTSLTEQYF,TGTGCCAGTAGTCCTGGGACTAGCCTTACCGAGCAGTACTTC
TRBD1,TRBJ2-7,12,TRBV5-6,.,CASSLGGGEQYF,TGTGCCAGCAGCTTAGGGGGCGGCGAGCAGTACTTC
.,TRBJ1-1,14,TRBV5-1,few,CASSSDGGRTEAFF,TGCGCCAGCAGCTCGGACGGGGGACGCACTGAAGCTTTCTTT
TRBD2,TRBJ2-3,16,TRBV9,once,CASSVAGLAGTDTQYF,TGTGCCAGCAGCGTAGCGGGACTAGCGGGCACAGATACGCAGTATTTT
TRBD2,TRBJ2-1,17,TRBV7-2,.,CASSLGSGRGGYNEQFF,TGTGCCAGCAGCTTAGGCTCGGGGCGGGGGGGTTACAATGAGCAGTTCTTC
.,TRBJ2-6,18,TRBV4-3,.,CASSQDRGVRTGANVLTF,TGCGCCAGCAGCCAAGATCGCGGAGTACGTACTGGGGCCAACGTCCTGACTTTC
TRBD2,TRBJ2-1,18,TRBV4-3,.,CASSQERLAGDPYNEQFF,TGCGCCAGCAGCCAAGAGAGGCTAGCGGGGGATCCTTACAATGAGCAGTTCTTC
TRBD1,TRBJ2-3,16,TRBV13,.,CASSPRQGLNTDTQYF,TGTGCCAGCAGCCCCAGACAGGGGCTAAACACAGATACGCAGTATTTT
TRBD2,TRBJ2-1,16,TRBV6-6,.,CASSYSLLAGDNEQFF,TGTGCCAGCAGTTACTCTCTACTAGCGGGGGACAATGAGCAGTTCTTC
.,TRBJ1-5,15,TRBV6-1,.,CASRWTAAPNQPQHF,TGTGCCAGCAGGTGGACAGCGGCCCCCAATCAGCCCCAGCATTTT
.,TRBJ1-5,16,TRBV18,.,CASSANRESGNQPQHF,TGTGCCAGCTCAGCCAACAGGGAATCAGGCAATCAGCCCCAGCATTTT
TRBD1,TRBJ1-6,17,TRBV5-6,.,CASSHIQGGSYNSPLHF,TGTGCCAGCAGCCACATACAGGGGGGCTCCTATAATTCACCCCTCCACTTT
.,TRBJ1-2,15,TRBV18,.,CASSTLQGPESGYTF,TGTGCCAGCTCAACCCTACAGGGTCCGGAAAGTGGCTACACCTTC
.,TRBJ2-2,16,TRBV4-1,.,CASSQVASANTGELFF,TGCGCCAGCAGCCAAGTGGCTAGCGCGAACACCGGGGAGCTGTTTTTT
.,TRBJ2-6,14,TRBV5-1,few,CASNEVAGANVLTF,TGCGCCAGCAACGAGGTGGCCGGGGCCAACGTCCTGACTTTC
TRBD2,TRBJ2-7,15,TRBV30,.,CAYGLAGGPWYEQYF,TGTGCCTACGGACTAGCGGGAGGGCCATGGTACGAGCAGTACTTC
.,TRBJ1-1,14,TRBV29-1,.,CSVSPGQGNTEAFF,TGCAGCGTTAGCCCGGGACAAGGGAACACTGAAGCTTTCTTT
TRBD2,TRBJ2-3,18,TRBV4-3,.,CASSRQPWQSGDTDTQYF,TGCGCCAGCAGCCGTCAACCTTGGCAGAGCGGGGACACAGATACGCAGTATTTT
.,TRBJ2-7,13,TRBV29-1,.,CSVASQVSYEQYF,TGCAGCGTTGCGAGCCAGGTCTCCTACGAGCAGTACTTC
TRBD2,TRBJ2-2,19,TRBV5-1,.,CASSFGGLAGGANTGELFF,TGCGCCAGCAGCTTCGGTGGACTAGCGGGGGGTGCAAACACCGGGGAGCTGTTTTTT
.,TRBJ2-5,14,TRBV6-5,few,CASSVGGPQETQYF,TGTGCCAGCAGTGTTGGGGGCCCCCAAGAGACCCAGTACTTC
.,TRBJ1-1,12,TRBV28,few,CASRENLSEAFF,TGTGCCAGCAGAGAGAACCTTTCTGAAGCTTTCTTT
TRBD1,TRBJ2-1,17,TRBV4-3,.,CASSQDIGTGGWNEQFF,TGCGCCAGCAGCCAAGACATAGGGACAGGGGGTTGGAATGAGCAGTTCTTC
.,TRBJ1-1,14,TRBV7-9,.,CASSPTRGNTEAFF,TGTGCCAGCAGCCCGACAAGGGGGAACACTGAAGCTTTCTTT